This TCR beta chain was documented in a study of control samples from healthy donors and cancer patients. CDR1 is DFQATT, CDR2 SNEGSKA, per germline (reference sequence). CDR3 length: 17 amino acids. J was trimmed by 0 bases and V by 3 bases; bases with no gene match: 7. Generated by immunoSEQ multiplex PCR, the TCRdb table keeps only in-frame clones and is missing some. In the table there are about 160,000 clones, roughly 94% of which are singletons. The chain carries TRBV20-1 and TRBJ2-3; 12 bases agree with TRBD2. This receptor was identified in a man in his fifties or sixties with colorectal cancer. The material sequenced was PBMCs. CDR3 sequence: CSASAGLAGFSTDTQYF. The DNA of the CDR3 is TGCAGTGCTAGTGCCGGACTAGCGGGGTTTAGCACAGATACGCAGTATTTT.